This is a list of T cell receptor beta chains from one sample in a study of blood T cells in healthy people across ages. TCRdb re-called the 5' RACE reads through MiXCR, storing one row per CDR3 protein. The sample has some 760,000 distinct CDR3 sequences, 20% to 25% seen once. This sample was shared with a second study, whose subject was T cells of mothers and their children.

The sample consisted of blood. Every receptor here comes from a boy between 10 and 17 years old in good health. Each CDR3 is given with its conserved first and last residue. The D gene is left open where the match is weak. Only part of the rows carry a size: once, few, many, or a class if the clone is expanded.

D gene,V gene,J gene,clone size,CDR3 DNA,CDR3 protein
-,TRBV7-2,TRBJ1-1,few,TGTGCCAGCAGCTTAGCCCGGGGTGACACTGAAGCTTTCTTT,CASSLARGDTEAFF
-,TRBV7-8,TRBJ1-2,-,TGTGCCAGCAGCTTACTGGGGAGCTATGGCTACACCTTC,CASSLLGSYGYTF
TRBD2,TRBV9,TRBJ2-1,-,TGTGCCAGCAGCGGGACTAGCGGGGGCCCGAATGAGCAGTTCTTC,CASSGTSGGPNEQFF
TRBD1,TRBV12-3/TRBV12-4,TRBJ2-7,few,TGTGCCAGCAGCCATGGACAGGCCTACGAGCAGTACTTC,CASSHGQAYEQYF
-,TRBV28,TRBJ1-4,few,TGTGCCAGCAGTTTAGTTCTAGTGAAACAAGGCCCCACGACTAATGAAAAACTGTTTTTT,CASSLVLVKQGPTTNEKLFF
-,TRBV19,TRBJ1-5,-,TGTGCCAGTAGTATAGATCTATCCCTTTATAGCAATCAGCCCCAGCATTTT,CASSIDLSLYSNQPQHF
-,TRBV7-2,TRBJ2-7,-,TGTGCCAGCAGCGTACATGGCTCCTACGAGCAGTACTTC,CASSVHGSYEQYF
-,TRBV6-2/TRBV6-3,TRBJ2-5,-,TGTGCCAGCAGTTACTCCCACCGGGATCCTAGCATAAAGGAGACCCAGTACTTC,CASSYSHRDPSIKETQYF
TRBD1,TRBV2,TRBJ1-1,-,TGTGCCAGCAGTGACAGGGGGGTTTCTGAAGCTTTCTTT,CASSDRGVSEAFF
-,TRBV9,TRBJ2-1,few,TGTGCCAGCAGCGTAGACTGGGACAACTACAATGAGCAGTTCTTC,CASSVDWDNYNEQFF
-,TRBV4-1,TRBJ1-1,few,TGCGCCAGCAGCCAAGGACTCGGGACCGAAGCTTTCTTT,CASSQGLGTEAFF
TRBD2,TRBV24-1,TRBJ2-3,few,TGTGCCACCAGTGATCTAGCGGGTGGAGATACGCAGTATTTT,CATSDLAGGDTQYF
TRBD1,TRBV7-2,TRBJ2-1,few,TGTGCCAGCAGCTTAGTAATTCAGGACAGGAGCTCCTACAATGAGCAGTTCTTC,CASSLVIQDRSSYNEQFF
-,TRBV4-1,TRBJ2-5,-,TGCGCCAGCAGCCAGACCTTAGGGGGACGGGCGGGCATCGGAGAGACCCAGTACTTC,CASSQTLGGRAGIGETQYF
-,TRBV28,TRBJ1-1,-,TGTGCCAGCAGTTTTGGGGGGGCTGAAGCTTTCTTT,CASSFGGAEAFF
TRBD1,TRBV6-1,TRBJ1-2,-,TGTGCCAGCCTTGACACGCCGTACAGGGGGCGCGGCTATGGCTACACCTTC,CASLDTPYRGRGYGYTF